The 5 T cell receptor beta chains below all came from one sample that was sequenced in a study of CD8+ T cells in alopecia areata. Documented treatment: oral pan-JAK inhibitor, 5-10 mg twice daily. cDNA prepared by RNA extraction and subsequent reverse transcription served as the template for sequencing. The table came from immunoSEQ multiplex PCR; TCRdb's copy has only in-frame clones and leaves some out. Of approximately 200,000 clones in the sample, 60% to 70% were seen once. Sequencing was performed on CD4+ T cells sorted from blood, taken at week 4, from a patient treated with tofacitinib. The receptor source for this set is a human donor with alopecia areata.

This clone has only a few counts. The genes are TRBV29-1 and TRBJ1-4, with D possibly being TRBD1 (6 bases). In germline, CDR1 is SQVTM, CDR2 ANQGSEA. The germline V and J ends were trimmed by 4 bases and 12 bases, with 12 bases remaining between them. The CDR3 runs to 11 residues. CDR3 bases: TGCAGCGTTGGTCGGGGGCGCGAACTGTTTTTT. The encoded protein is CSVGRGRELFF.

The CDR3 reads CASSLGTVGSGANVLTF. The CDR3 coding sequence is TGTGCCAGCAGCTTAGGGACAGTAGGCTCTGGGGCCAACGTCCTGACTTTC. The chain links TRBV11-2 to TRBJ2-6, with a tentative D call TRBD1 (6 bases). CDR3 length: 17 residues. V was clipped by 1 base and J by 0 bases, with 10 bases between them. From germline, CDR1 is SGHAT and CDR2 FQNNGV.

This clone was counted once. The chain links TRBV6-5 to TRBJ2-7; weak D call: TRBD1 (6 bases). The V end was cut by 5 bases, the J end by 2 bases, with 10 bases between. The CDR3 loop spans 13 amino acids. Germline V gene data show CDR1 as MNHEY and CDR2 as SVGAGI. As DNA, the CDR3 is TGTGCCAGCAGTGACAACAGGGCCTACGAGCAGTACTTC. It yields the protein CASSDNRAYEQYF.

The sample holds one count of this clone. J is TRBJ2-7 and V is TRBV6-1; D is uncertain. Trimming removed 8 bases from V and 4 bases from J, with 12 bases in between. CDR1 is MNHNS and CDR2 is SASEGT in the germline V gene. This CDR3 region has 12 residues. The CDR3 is CASFNSVYEQYF. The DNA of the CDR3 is TGTGCCAGCTTTAACAGCGTTTACGAGCAGTACTTC.

The CDR3 protein is CASRLAGGSETQYF. The CDR3 DNA sequence: TGTGCCAGCAGGCTAGCGGGGGGGTCTGAGACCCAGTACTTC. The V and J genes are TRBV27 and TRBJ2-5; 12 positions match TRBD2. Trimming cost V 6 bases and J 5 bases; bases outside gene matches: 4. The CDR3 has 14 residues. The germline gives CDR1 MNHEY, CDR2 SMNVEV (reference sequence).